This entry features one TCR beta chain sequence. What antigen it recognizes has not been identified. No base-level quality is on record; no much larger clone is a single base apart. In total, 600 or so healthy bone marrow donors made up the cohort. At the time of sampling, every cohort member was nominally healthy, though immune exposures that went unrecorded were likely present. The donor was CMV seronegative and was included in the group of a few hundred seronegative cohort members. Each donor provided a peripheral blood sample, and peripheral blood mononuclear cells were used for TCR beta sequencing. The Qiagen DNeasy Blood Extraction Kit was used to extract genomic DNA from the blood cell samples. The sample belongs to a study of cytomegalovirus exposure and HLA in healthy donors (dated by TCRdb to the late 2010s). A note on the overall study: An earlier analysis of 587 of the donors reported over 250 Gb of sequence data and 117 million unique TCR beta sequences obtained from about 179 million T cells. The study aimed to test whether signatures of past pathogen exposure could be identified by cataloging public T cell receptors. Around 330 gigabases of sequencing data and around 90 million unique TCR sequences made up an early release that covered over 550 HLA-typed donors. A later analysis re-analyzed previously published TCR beta repertoires from 650 to 800 donors and added high-resolution HLA genotyping to study TCR occurrence patterns. Because of strong linkage in the cohort, a handful of DR-DQ haplotypes were treated as single units for association and clustering. Every repertoire in the discovery cohort had been generated on one and the same sequencing platform. A separate validation cohort of over a hundred different subjects was used in addition to the 666-subject first cohort. Typing coverage differed by locus: A, B, C, DRB1 and DQB1 were typed in about 629-630 donors, DQA1 in around 500, DPA1 in some 600, and DPB1 in approximately 450. Of the roughly 400 genotyped donors, less than 90% were placed in the genetic ancestry cluster associated with self-reported Caucasian donors. Across 300 to 400 genotyped donors of the cohort, an average of roughly 200,000 unique TCR beta nucleotide sequences per donor were sequenced, and around 20% of those sequences were non-productive. The study profiled the T cell repertoires of hundreds of subjects by immunosequencing and related them to cytomegalovirus serostatus. High-throughput TCR immunosequencing, statistical association of individual TCRs with disease status, and machine learning were combined to predict cytomegalovirus infection status. A later genetic analysis used genome-wide SNP genotypes for 398 of the 666 donors, treating that subset as a discovery cohort. To decide whether each TCR beta V gene segment behaved as functional or pseudogenic, an earlier analysis of fewer than 750 of the donors relied on high-throughput TCR beta sequencing. Donor age, sex, ethnicity and CMV serostatus were compiled alongside the repertoire data. HLA typing covered class I and class II loci at four-digit resolution. Rather than drawing on any new phenotypic data, the later analysis identified candidate immune exposures from TCR beta sequences and the way those sequences occurred across donors.

The receptor library was made with the immunoSEQ multiplex PCR assay. The multiplex PCR relied on a mix of 60 forward primers for TCR Vbeta segments and 13 reverse primers for TCR Jbeta segments. The CDR3 region of rearranged TCR beta genes was amplified from genomic DNA by a multiplex PCR assay. The amplified TCR beta libraries were sequenced on the Illumina HiSeq System as 87-base-pair reads. Regarding the original processing steps: Across the 700 or so repertoires, a later analysis counted some 81 million unique TCR beta chains, 9 million to 14 million of which were shared by at least two donors. Raw reads were error-corrected and collapsed into unique sequences by a nearest-neighbor algorithm in which closely related sequences were merged to remove PCR and sequencing errors. V, D and J gene segments were assigned by aligning CDR3 sequences to IMGT reference sequences. For a sequence to be retained, a match of at least six nucleotides to both a V gene segment and a J gene segment was required. A rearrangement counted as productive if the CDR3 had no stop codons and remained in frame with V and J, and every other rearrangement counted as non-productive. CDR3 was defined by IMGT convention, running from the second conserved V-encoded cysteine to the conserved J-encoded phenylalanine. Sequences without an unambiguous match to a single V gene segment were excluded from the earlier analysis of 450 to 650 of the donors. In an earlier analysis of a few hundred of the donors, V segments were called functional above 56.7% productive rearrangements and were called segregating when the between-donor standard deviation exceeded 5%. A statistical classification framework was built to diagnose cytomegalovirus status from the catalog of TCR beta chain sequences. In a later analysis, V and J genes were assigned by comparing TCR nucleotide sequences against IMGT/GENE-DB human TR gene sequences. A later analysis assigned CDR3 sequences and most-parsimonious VDJ recombination scenarios with the TCRdist pipeline. In a later analysis, each TCR beta chain was defined by its CDR3 amino acid sequence together with its V-gene family, and reads without a unique V-gene family were excluded. A later analysis removed over 500 highly shared, low-generation-probability nucleotide sequences to deal with suspected cross-contamination and a sequencing artifact. A later analysis calculated a clonal expansion index for each public chain from normalized within-repertoire ranks of inferred template counts. In a later analysis, generation probabilities were computed using a VDJ recombination model fitted to out-of-frame rearrangements, and the results were checked against IGoR. In a later analysis, TCR-TCR, TCR-HLA and TCR-CMV co-occurrence was scored with hypergeometric tests, and a repertoire-size bias correction was applied to TCR pairs. To estimate false discovery rates, a later analysis permuted the HLA or CMV assignments 20 times. A later analysis grouped co-occurring TCRs with DBSCAN, adding TCRdist sequence similarity when clustering within HLA-allele-positive subsets. Repertoires with fewer than 30,000 or more than 120,000 public chains, plus five repertoires with anomalous nucleotide sharing, were excluded from co-occurrence clustering. TCRdb obtained this table from immuneACCESS and retained in-frame rearrangements with V and J assigned. These tables miss some clones; where compared with another copy, unresolved V genes account for less than half of the shortfall, and the remainder is unexplained. The V and J calls and the clone size are those of that table, but D and trimming were determined from the DNA. The sample contains a few hundred thousand clones, around 90% of them found a single time. Clones ranked in the top ten supply 1.7% of the sample.

General conclusions and limits of the study: In an earlier analysis of some 500 of the donors, most TCR beta V segments were observed in productive rearrangements about 87% or about 30% of the time, broadly matching IMGT annotations. A later analysis found that HLA-associated TCR beta chains were more clonally expanded and had lower generation probabilities than equally common non-associated chains. Assigning TCR associations to individual alleles was difficult when HLA alleles, especially DR and DQ, strongly co-occurred. In vitro tests confirmed that a few of the cytomegalovirus-associated TCR beta chains recognize cytomegalovirus antigens. A cluster of highly shared sequence variants was judged likely to be a technical artifact of the sequencing pipeline. While some public TCRs were present in many individuals, most TCR sequences turned up only very rarely across donors. A total of 164 TCR beta chains were listed by the study as associated with cytomegalovirus. Because HLA typing was missing for some donors at each locus, association tests included only the typed subset. A later analysis found that TCR association rates varied across HLA loci, with DRB1 alleles showing the most associated TCRs and HLA-C alleles the fewest. Immune exposure information for the cohort was limited to CMV serostatus. A later analysis associated approximately 17,000 TCR beta sequences with specific HLA alleles at a false discovery rate of 0.05. The classifier was reported to diagnose cytomegalovirus status with high specificity and sensitivity in both the original cohort and the validation cohort. V-gene and J-gene trimming of TCR beta chains was associated with a missense DCLRE1C variant in a later genetic analysis, and the association was replicated in an independent cohort. According to the authors, the approach could potentially be generalized to other disease states and immunological phenotypes. The cohort was sequenced for TCR beta chains only, and without alpha or paired-chain data the features that could be detected were limited. In a later analysis, most CMV-associated TCR beta chains were found to appear HLA-restricted, with HLA associations seemingly driven largely by CMV exposure. Roughly uniform sequencing depth across donors was assumed in presence/absence analyses, although this assumption may not hold. Compared with the approximately 720-donor mean, donors in an Asian-associated ancestry cluster had fewer N-insertions in productive TCRs, according to a later genetic analysis. Several of the top co-occurrence clusters appeared to be linked to parvovirus B19, influenza, CMV and Epstein-Barr virus, according to a later analysis. Because counts were too low, about 18 rarely observed V segments, including chromosome 9 orphons, were excluded from the earlier analysis of several hundred of the donors. A further reported finding was that TCR beta sequences accurately predicted the HLA-A and HLA-B alleles for most subjects in the first cohort. Linkage disequilibrium might explain the correlated functional status among segregating V segments, but an unknown experimental factor could not be excluded.

The origin of this receptor is a girl aged 2-10 years in good health and CMV-seronegative. Material: PBMCs.

The DNA is TGTGCCATCACCCAGGGGGCAGAGTACTACGAGCAGTACTTC. Its coded protein is CAITQGAEYYEQYF. The V and J genes are TRBV10-3 and TRBJ2-7; 8 central nucleotides agree with TRBD1. V has 7 bases trimmed and J has 3 bases trimmed; junction bases matching no gene number 8. The CDR3 covers 14 residues, taking in both the cysteine and the phenylalanine. Only the CDR3 DNA stays, 42 bases, in frame from base 1. CDR1 and CDR2, per the germline V gene, are ENHRY and SYGVKD.